The rows below give T cell receptor beta chains drawn from one sample of a study of blood T cell repertoires in COVID-19. Some clones are missing from TCRdb's copy, which holds only in-frame ones; the method was immunoSEQ multiplex PCR. The repertoire includes about 150,000 clones, 80% to 90% of them detected once, and just under 3% sits in the top ten. Sequencing was carried out using peripheral blood. The receptors were sampled from a man aged 60 to 75 with active or convalescent COVID-19. Each CDR3 is given with its conserved first and last residue. The D gene is left open where the match is weak.

>TRBJ1-6|.|TRBV18
CASSALREVNSPLHF
>TRBJ2-1|TRBD2|TRBV5-1
CASGLAGNWDEQFF
>TRBJ1-4|.|TRBV3-1/TRBV3-2
CASSLGLNEKLFF
>TRBJ1-5|.|TRBV6-5
CASSYGGGNQPQHF
>TRBJ2-3|TRBD2|TRBV20-1
CSASFAGGSTDTQYF
>TRBJ2-2|.|TRBV5-1
CASKELMNTGELFF
>TRBJ2-1|.|TRBV5-4
CASSLSRDSYNEQFF
>TRBJ2-3|.|TRBV30
CAWSQGDTQYF
>TRBJ2-5|.|TRBV7-2
CASSRTKETQYF
>TRBJ2-7|.|TRBV9
CASSGRLNSYEQYF
>TRBJ2-1|.|TRBV5-1
CASSAEGAPGNEQFF
>TRBJ2-3|TRBD1|TRBV30
CAWVPGTASYTQYF
>TRBJ1-2|.|TRBV28
CASSPKHGYTF
>TRBJ1-2|.|TRBV30
CAWSEGELYGYTF
>TRBJ1-1|TRBD1|TRBV30
CAWSPGTALNTEAFF
>TRBJ2-7|TRBD2|TRBV9
CASSVGLVDEQYF
>TRBJ2-3|TRBD2|TRBV28
CASSSTLKTSGWDTQYF
>TRBJ1-2|.|TRBV18
CASSPLAGNGYTF
>TRBJ1-1|TRBD1|TRBV6-2/TRBV6-3
CASSYDGTELMNTEAFF
>TRBJ2-5|.|TRBV10-3
CAISPRGWPQETQYF
>TRBJ2-7|TRBD1|TRBV15
CATSRGGTGAYEQYF
>TRBJ1-6|TRBD1|TRBV3-1/TRBV3-2
CASSQGQGDPLHF
>TRBJ2-1|.|TRBV5-1
CASSLQDYNEQFF
>TRBJ1-6|.|TRBV5-4
CASSQDSDSPLHF
>TRBJ1-2|TRBD1|TRBV5-4
CASSRGQGWNTF
>TRBJ2-7|.|TRBV7-3
CASSESGDYEQYF
>TRBJ1-5|.|TRBV27
CASSFADQPQHF
>TRBJ1-2|.|TRBV7-2
CASSSQGYYGYTF
>TRBJ2-2|.|TRBV15
CATEGNTGELFF
>TRBJ2-1|.|TRBV6-4
CASSGTADNEQFF
>TRBJ2-1|TRBD2|TRBV24-1
CATSEGGGAYNEQFF
>TRBJ1-2|TRBD1|TRBV27
CASSSLLGGGLYGYTF
>TRBJ2-1|.|TRBV19
CASSIEQGSHEQFF